In this sample, the clone carrying this TCR beta chain turned up many times. Antigen: not known. These data originate in a study of Graves' ophthalmopathy and Graves' hyperthyroidism. General observations from the study: The blood repertoire also included most expanded thyroid clonotypes above 0.001 frequency.

RNA served as the template for amplifying TCR beta CDR3 regions. After a first-round RT-PCR with HTBI primers, a second-round multiplex PCR was run. TCRdb used MiXCR to reprocess the multiplex PCR reads, holding one entry per CDR3 protein. The sample includes about 1.1 million distinct CDR3 sequences, about 40% of them seen just once. The receptor's source is an adult man with Graves' hyperthyroidism. The sample was peripheral blood or thyroid tissue (not recorded which).

In DNA, the CDR3 is TGTGCCAGCAGCTTTGGACGGGGAAACACCATATATTTT. Protein: CASSFGRGNTIYF. The J gene is TRBJ1-3, the V gene TRBV7-6; D unresolved. The CDR3 runs to 13 residues. V gave up 3 bases and J gave up 4 bases, with 7 bases separating them. Germline assignment: CDR1 SGHVS and CDR2 FNYEAQ.